The 23 T cell receptor beta chains reported below all come from one sample, sequenced in a study of cytomegalovirus exposure and HLA in healthy donors. PCR involved 60 Vbeta and 13 Jbeta primers. Profiling relied on immunoSEQ multiplex PCR, and the TCRdb table lists in-frame clones only, not all of them. Of roughly 200,000 clones listed, roughly 73% are singletons. Sequencing input: PBMCs. The source of these receptors is a woman between 25 and 40 years old in good health and CMV-seronegative.

The chain couples TRBV4-1 to TRBJ2-7; weak D call: TRBD1 (6 bases). V gave up 3 bases and J gave up 3 bases, with 15 bases separating them. The CDR3 contains 15 residues. Germline values: CDR1 MGHRA, CDR2 YSYEKL. The CDR3 protein is CASSQPGTRNYEQYF. CDR3 coding DNA: TGCGCCAGCAGCCAGCCCGGGACACGGAACTACGAGCAGTACTTC.

V gene TRBV21-1 combines with J gene TRBJ1-1. TRBV21-1 is a pseudogene locus. The CDR3 consists of 14 residues. CDR3 region: CASSGEGKRAEAFF. DNA for the CDR3: TGTGCCAGCAGCGGGGAGGGGAAGAGGGCTGAAGCTTTCTTT.

This clone has a handful of counts. The CDR3 DNA reads as TGTGCCAGCAGCTTAGAAAGTGGGGCAGCCTATGGCTACACCTTC. This translates into CASSLESGAAYGYTF. V gene TRBV7-8 combines with J gene TRBJ1-2, with a weak D call TRBD1 (5 bases). The germline V and J ends were trimmed by 1 base and 4 bases, with 13 bases remaining between them. Germline V CDR1 and CDR2: SGHVS, FQNEAQ. The CDR3 loop spans 15 amino acids.

This chain connects TRBV2 to TRBJ2-3; no definite D call. V was pared by 10 bases and J by 9 bases, with 20 bases between. There are 13 residues in the CDR3. Per germline, CDR1 SNHLY and CDR2 FYNNEI. The CDR3 spells CAIPYGPLETQYF. The CDR3 coding sequence is TGTGCCATTCCATATGGTCCACTTGAAACGCAGTATTTT.

The chain couples TRBV9 to TRBJ1-3, with no clear D. The germline V and J ends were trimmed by 4 bases and 0 bases, with 5 bases remaining between them. The CDR3 sequence is 13 residues long. Germline-derived CDR1 and CDR2 are SGDLS and YYNGEE. The CDR3, as DNA: TGTGCCAGCAGCACAAGCTCTGGAAACACCATATATTTT. The encoded protein is CASSTSSGNTIYF.

V and J are TRBV5-1 and TRBJ2-3, with 10 bases identical to TRBD2. The CDR3 is 16 residues long. J gave up 0 bases and V 4 bases, and 5 bases lay outside the gene matches. Germline V lookup: CDR1 SGHRS, CDR2 YFSETQ. This CDR3 is CASSSSGGTSTDTQYF. CDR3 in DNA: TGCGCCAGCAGCAGTAGCGGGGGGACCAGCACAGATACGCAGTATTTT.

J is TRBJ2-1 and V is TRBV19; 7 bases fit TRBD1. The germline V gene encodes CDR1 LNHDA and CDR2 SQIVND (reference sequence). J lost 8 bases, V lost 9 bases, and 10 bases had no gene match. The CDR3 is 13 amino acids. The CDR3 reads CASEKRQGYEQFF. The CDR3 region has the DNA TGTGCCAGCGAAAAGCGACAGGGCTATGAGCAGTTCTTC.

The V call is TRBV6-1, the J call TRBJ2-7, with a weak D call TRBD2 (6 bases). CDR1 is MNHNS, CDR2 SASEGT, per germline. The ends were cut back, 8 bases at V and 3 bases at J, with 20 bases in the middle. The CDR3 covers 15 residues. CDR3 region: CASDKEGRPLYEQYF. CDR3 coding DNA: TGTGCCAGCGACAAGGAGGGCCGGCCACTCTACGAGCAGTACTTC.

The J gene is TRBJ1-2, the V gene TRBV12-5; possibly TRBD1 for D (6 bases). From germline, CDR1 is LGHNT and CDR2 FRNRAP. The CDR3 covers 15 residues. V lost 5 bases, J lost 6 bases, and 19 bases lay in between. The CDR3 spells CASGGGGTGTDGYTF. The CDR3 DNA reads TGTGCTAGTGGTGGGGGGGGAACAGGGACGGATGGCTACACCTTC.

As DNA, the CDR3 is TGTGCCAGCAGTGTGGGGCAGTACAATGAGCAGTTCTTC. Protein product: CASSVGQYNEQFF. This rearrangement joins TRBV6-4 to TRBJ2-1; weak D call: TRBD1 (5 bases). V was clipped by 4 bases and J by 4 bases, with 8 bases between them. Per the germline V gene, CDR1 is MRHNA and CDR2 is SNTAGT. The CDR3 is 13 residues long.

This rearrangement joins TRBV9 to TRBJ2-7; possibly TRBD1 for D (7 bases). The CDR3 is 14 amino acids. The V and J ends lost 1 base and 4 bases respectively, with 12 bases between them. Germline V gives CDR1 SGDLS, CDR2 YYNGEE. The CDR3 nucleotides read TGTGCCAGCAGCGTAACGCAGGGGGGATACGAGCAGTACTTC. Its translation: CASSVTQGGYEQYF.

V gene TRBV10-3 combines with J gene TRBJ1-4; 10 bases agree with TRBD1. The length of the CDR3 is 17 residues. Germline-derived CDR1 and CDR2 are ENHRY and SYGVKD. After removal of 5 bases from V and 0 bases from J, the junction contained 6 bases not matched to a gene. CDR3 sequence (DNA): TGTGCCATCAGTAAGACAGGGGGCTCAACAACTAATGAAAAACTGTTTTTT. This encodes CAISKTGGSTTNEKLFF.

Here the CDR3 reads CASSSTGKKFTDTQYF. CDR3 nucleotide sequence: TGTGCCAGTAGTTCGACAGGGAAGAAGTTCACAGATACGCAGTATTTT. This rearrangement joins TRBV19 to TRBJ2-3, with 7 bases fitting TRBD1. The CDR3 contains 16 residues. Germline V gene lookup returns CDR1 LNHDA and CDR2 SQIVND (reference sequence). V trimming: 5 bases; J trimming: 2 bases; junction bases outside the gene matches: 10.

V gene TRBV12-5 combines with J gene TRBJ2-7, with TRBD1 matching over 7 bases. J gave up 7 bases and V 5 bases, and 5 bases lay outside the gene matches. The CDR3 is 12 residues long. Germline V gene data show CDR1 as LGHNT and CDR2 as FRNRAP. DNA of the CDR3: TGTGCTAGTGGTGCATTCAGGGGGGAGCAGTACTTC. Translation gives CASGAFRGEQYF.

V is TRBV7-9 and J is TRBJ2-3, with TRBD1 identical over 9 bases. The junction had 3 bases not matched to a gene; V was cut back by 3 bases and J by 2 bases. This CDR3 is 15 amino acids long. Germline CDR1 and CDR2: SEHNR and FQNEAQ (reference sequence). The CDR3 loop is CASSLDRGVTDTQYF. In DNA, the CDR3 is TGTGCCAGCAGCTTGGACAGGGGAGTCACAGATACGCAGTATTTT.

This clone was recorded once. The rearrangement joins TRBV9 to TRBJ2-3, with TRBD2 as a possible D gene (6 bases). Germline V gene sequence: CDR1 SGDLS, CDR2 YYNGEE. V lost 4 bases and J 1 base, leaving 16 bases between the germline ends. The CDR3 is 16 residues long. The CDR3 sequence: CASSPRHSGGTDTQYF. CDR3 bases: TGTGCCAGCAGCCCAAGGCATAGCGGCGGCACAGATACGCAGTATTTT.

This clone was counted once. V usage is TRBV21-1 and J usage is TRBJ2-5; the table's D gene call, TRBD2, was not cross checked with the DNA. TRBV21-1 has pseudogene status. CDR3 size: 17 residues. CDR3 in DNA: TGTGCCAGCAGCAAAGTGCCGCTAGCGGGAGTACTAGAGACCCAGTACTTC. This codes for CASSKVPLAGVLETQYF.

The chain has TRBV13 and TRBJ1-2, with D possibly matching TRBD1 (5 bases). Germline V gives CDR1 PRHDT, CDR2 FYEKMQ (reference sequence). The germline V and J ends were trimmed by 1 base and 3 bases, with 9 bases remaining between them. The CDR3 consists of 14 residues. The CDR3 DNA reads TGTGCCAGCAGCTTAGTCGGGGGTGACTATGGCTACACCTTC. It yields the protein CASSLVGGDYGYTF.

The chain links TRBV5-6 to TRBJ2-5; 7 nucleotides match TRBD1. Unmatched junction bases numbered 6, after V lost 7 bases and J lost 3 bases. The CDR3 covers 13 residues. CDR1 and CDR2 from the germline V gene are SGHDT and YYEEEE. CDR3: CASASQGEETQYF. The CDR3 DNA sequence: TGTGCCAGCGCCTCGCAGGGGGAAGAGACCCAGTACTTC.

The V and J genes are TRBV7-8 and TRBJ1-1; 8 nucleotides align to TRBD1. Trimming cost V 8 bases and J 3 bases; bases outside gene matches: 8. The CDR3 is 14 amino acids. Germline CDR1 reads SGHVS; CDR2 reads FQNEAQ. The CDR3 protein is CASEGQGSDTEAFF. The CDR3, as DNA: TGTGCCAGCGAAGGACAGGGTTCGGACACTGAAGCTTTCTTT.

The chain recombines TRBV19 with TRBJ2-1, with D perhaps TRBD2 (5 bases). The germline V gene encodes CDR1 LNHDA and CDR2 SQIVND (reference sequence). This CDR3 has 13 amino acids. V gave up 5 bases and J gave up 8 bases, with 13 bases separating them. In DNA form, the CDR3 reads TGTGCCAGTAGTCACTCTGAGGGCTATGAGCAGTTCTTC. Its protein product is CASSHSEGYEQFF.

The chain has TRBV14 and TRBJ2-1; TRBD1 agrees at 11 bases. The trim removed 10 bases at V and 4 bases at J, leaving 3 bases unmatched. Germline V gene data show CDR1 as SGHDN and CDR2 as FVKESK. The CDR3 extends over 13 amino acids. This CDR3 is CATRDRGYNEQFF. CDR3 sequence (DNA): TGTGCCACCAGGGACAGGGGGTACAATGAGCAGTTCTTC. Using reference TRBV14 and TRBJ2-1 for the parts outside the CDR3, the full variable domain is EAGVTQFPSHSVIEKGQTVTLRCDPISGHDNLYWYRRVMGKEIKFLLHFVKESKQDESGMPNNRFLAERTGGTYSTLKVQPAELEDSGVYFCATRDRGYNEQFFGPGTRLTVL.

The chain carries TRBV25-1 and TRBJ1-2, with D tentatively TRBD1 (5 bases). V was shortened by 1 base and J by 8 bases, with 17 bases between the two germline ends. The CDR3 consists of 15 residues. From germline, CDR1 is MGHDK and CDR2 SYGVNS. The CDR3 protein is CASSELRTGARGYTF. The CDR3 DNA follows: TGTGCCAGCAGTGAATTACGAACAGGAGCCCGAGGCTACACCTTC.